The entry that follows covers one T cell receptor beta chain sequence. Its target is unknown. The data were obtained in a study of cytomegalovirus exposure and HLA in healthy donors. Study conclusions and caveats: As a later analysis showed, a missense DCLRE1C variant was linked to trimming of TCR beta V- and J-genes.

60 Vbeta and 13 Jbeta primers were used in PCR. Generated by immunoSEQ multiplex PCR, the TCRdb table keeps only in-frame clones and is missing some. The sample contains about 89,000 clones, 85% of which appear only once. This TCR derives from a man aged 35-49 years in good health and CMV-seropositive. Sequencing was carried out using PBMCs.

The CDR3 DNA sequence: TGTGCCAGTAGTAAGCGGGGGATCGATGAGCAGTTCTTC. Its protein is CASSKRGIDEQFF. The chain combines TRBV19 with TRBJ2-1; 8 bases fit TRBD2. From germline, CDR1 is LNHDA and CDR2 SQIVND (reference sequence). Unmatched junction bases numbered 4, after V lost 4 bases and J lost 8 bases. The CDR3 consists of 13 residues.